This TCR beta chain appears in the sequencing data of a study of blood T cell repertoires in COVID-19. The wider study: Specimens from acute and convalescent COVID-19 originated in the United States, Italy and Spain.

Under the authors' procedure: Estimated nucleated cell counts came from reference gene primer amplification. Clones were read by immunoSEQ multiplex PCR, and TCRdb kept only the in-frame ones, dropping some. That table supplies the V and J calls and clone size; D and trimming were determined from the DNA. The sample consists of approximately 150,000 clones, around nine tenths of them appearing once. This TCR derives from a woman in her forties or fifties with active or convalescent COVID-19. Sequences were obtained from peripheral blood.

The CDR3 protein is CASSQVQGAWNTEAFF. CDR3 bases: TGCGCCAGCAGCCAAGTACAGGGGGCATGGAACACTGAAGCTTTCTTT. The V and J genes are TRBV4-3 and TRBJ1-1, with 9 bases lining up with TRBD1. The CDR3 covers 16 residues. Germline CDR1 LGHNA, CDR2 YSLEER. V dropped 1 base and J dropped 1; count of bases not matched to a gene: 4.